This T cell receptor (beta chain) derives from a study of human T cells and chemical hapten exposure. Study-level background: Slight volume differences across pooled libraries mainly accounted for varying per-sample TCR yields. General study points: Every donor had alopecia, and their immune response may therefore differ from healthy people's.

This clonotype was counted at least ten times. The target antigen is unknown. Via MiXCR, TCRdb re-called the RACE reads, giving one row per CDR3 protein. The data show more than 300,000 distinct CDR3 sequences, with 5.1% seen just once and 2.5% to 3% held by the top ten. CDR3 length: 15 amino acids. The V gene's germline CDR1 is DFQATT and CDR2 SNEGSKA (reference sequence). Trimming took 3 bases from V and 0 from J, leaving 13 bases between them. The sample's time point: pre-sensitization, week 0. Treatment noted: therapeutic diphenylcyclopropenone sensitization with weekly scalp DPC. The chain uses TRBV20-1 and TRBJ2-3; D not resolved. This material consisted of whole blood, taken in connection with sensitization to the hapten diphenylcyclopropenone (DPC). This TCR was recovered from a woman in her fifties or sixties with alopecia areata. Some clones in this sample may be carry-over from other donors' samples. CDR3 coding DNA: TGCAGTGCTAGTCGGCCGGTGGGCAGCACAGATACGCAGTATTTT. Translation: CSASRPVGSTDTQYF.